This entry is about one T cell receptor (beta chain). Its specificity is unknown. CDR3 length: 14 residues. Germline loops: CDR1 SQVTM, CDR2 ANQGSEA. Trimming cost V 6 bases and J 0 bases, with 12 bases left between them. The tumor samples were collected prior to definitive surgery or chemotherapy. The protocol was immunoSEQ multiplex PCR, while the TCRdb copy is restricted to in-frame clones and leaves out a portion. The repertoire has some 27,000 clones, about 81% of them found once; the top ten carry 2.1%. The sample is drawn from a study of high-grade serous ovarian cancer treatment subgroups. About the study: On average, roughly 15,000 reads and 6,500 to 8,000 unique TCR beta rearrangements were obtained per sample. Findings and limits, study-wide: Without spatial data, bulk sequencing limits insight into HGSC tumor diversity. Repertoire similarity ranged 0.11 to 0.79 between tumors of one patient.

The V call is TRBV29-1, the J call TRBJ2-1; D is ambiguous. Sequencing input: tumor tissue. The receptor comes from a human donor with high-grade serous ovarian cancer. CDR3 sequence (DNA): TGCAGCGTCGCTATTAGGACCTCCTACAATGAGCAGTTCTTC. Translated, it gives CSVAIRTSYNEQFF.